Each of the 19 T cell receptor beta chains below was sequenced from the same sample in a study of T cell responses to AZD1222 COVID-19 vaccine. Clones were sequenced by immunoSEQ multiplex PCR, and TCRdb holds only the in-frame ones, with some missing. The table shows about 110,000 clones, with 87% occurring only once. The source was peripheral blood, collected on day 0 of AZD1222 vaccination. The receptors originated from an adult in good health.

CDR3 amino acids: CASSSLYEQYF. CDR3 DNA sequence: TGTGCCAGCAGCTCATTATACGAGCAGTACTTC. The V gene is TRBV5-4, the J gene TRBJ2-7; D is undetermined. Trimming cost V 3 bases and J 4 bases, with 5 bases left between them. The CDR3 is made up of 11 amino acids. The germline V gene has CDR1 SGHNT and CDR2 YYREEE (reference sequence).

In DNA form, the CDR3 reads TGTGCCACCAGCAGAAGCGGTTTCTCCTACGAGCAGTACTTC. Translated, it gives CATSRSGFSYEQYF. This chain uses TRBV15 with TRBJ2-7, with D possibly TRBD2 on 5 matching bases. Trimming stripped 2 bases from V and 0 bases from J, with 8 bases between. This CDR3 has 14 residues. Germline V gene lookup returns CDR1 LNHNV and CDR2 YYDKDF (reference sequence).

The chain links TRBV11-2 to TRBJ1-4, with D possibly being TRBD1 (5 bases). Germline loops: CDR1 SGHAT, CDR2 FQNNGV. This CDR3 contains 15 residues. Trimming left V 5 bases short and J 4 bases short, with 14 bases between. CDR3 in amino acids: CASSGWGTGNEKLFF. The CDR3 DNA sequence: TGTGCCAGCAGCGGGTGGGGGACGGGTAATGAAAAACTGTTTTTT.

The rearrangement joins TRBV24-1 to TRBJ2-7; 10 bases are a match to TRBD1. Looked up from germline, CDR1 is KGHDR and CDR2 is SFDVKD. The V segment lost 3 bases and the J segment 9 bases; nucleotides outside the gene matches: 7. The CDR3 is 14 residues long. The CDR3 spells CATSDPGQGFVQYF. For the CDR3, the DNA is TGTGCCACCAGTGATCCGGGACAGGGGTTCGTGCAGTACTTC.

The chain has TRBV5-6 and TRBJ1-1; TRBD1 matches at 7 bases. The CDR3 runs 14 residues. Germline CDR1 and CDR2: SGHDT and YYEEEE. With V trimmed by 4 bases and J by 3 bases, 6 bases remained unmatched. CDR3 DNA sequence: TGTGCCAGCAGCCAGACAGGGCGGGACACTGAAGCTTTCTTT. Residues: CASSQTGRDTEAFF.

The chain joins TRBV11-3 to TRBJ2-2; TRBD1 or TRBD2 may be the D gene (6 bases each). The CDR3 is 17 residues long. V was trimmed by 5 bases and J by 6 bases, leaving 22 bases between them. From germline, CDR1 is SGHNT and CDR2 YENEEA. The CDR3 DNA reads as TGTGCCAGCAGCCTCCGTGAGGGGGGCTCGGGTTCCGGGGAGCTGTTTTTT. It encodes CASSLREGGSGSGELFF.

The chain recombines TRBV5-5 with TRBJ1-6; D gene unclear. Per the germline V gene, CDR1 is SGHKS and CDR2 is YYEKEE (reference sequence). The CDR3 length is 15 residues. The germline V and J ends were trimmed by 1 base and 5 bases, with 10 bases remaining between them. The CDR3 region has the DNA TGTGCCAGCAGCTTGCCGGCAGGAGATAATTCACCCCTCCACTTT. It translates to CASSLPAGDNSPLHF.

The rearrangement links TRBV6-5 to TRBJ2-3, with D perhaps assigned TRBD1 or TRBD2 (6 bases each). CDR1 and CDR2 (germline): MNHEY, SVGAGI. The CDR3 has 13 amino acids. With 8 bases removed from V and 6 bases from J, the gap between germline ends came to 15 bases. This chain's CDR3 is CASRGLLDDTQYF. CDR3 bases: TGTGCCAGCCGGGGGCTTCTGGACGATACGCAGTATTTT.

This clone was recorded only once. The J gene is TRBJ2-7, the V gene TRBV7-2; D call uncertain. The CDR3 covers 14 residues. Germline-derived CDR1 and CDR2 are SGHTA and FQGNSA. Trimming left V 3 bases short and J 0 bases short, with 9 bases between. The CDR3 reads CASSLQGNSYEQYF. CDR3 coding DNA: TGTGCCAGCAGCTTGCAAGGGAACTCCTACGAGCAGTACTTC.

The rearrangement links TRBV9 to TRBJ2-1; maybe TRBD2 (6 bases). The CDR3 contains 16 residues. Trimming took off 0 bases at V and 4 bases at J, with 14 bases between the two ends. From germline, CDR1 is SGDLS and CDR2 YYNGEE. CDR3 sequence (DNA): TGTGCCAGCAGCGTAGGAATAGCGGCATCTTACAATGAGCAGTTCTTC. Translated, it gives CASSVGIAASYNEQFF.

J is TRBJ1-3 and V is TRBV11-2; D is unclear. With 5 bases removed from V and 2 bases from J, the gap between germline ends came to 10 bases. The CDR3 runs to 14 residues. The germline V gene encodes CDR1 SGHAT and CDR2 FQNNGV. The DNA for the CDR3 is TGTGCCAGCAGCGGAGGGTGGACTGGAAACACCATATATTTT. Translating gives CASSGGWTGNTIYF.

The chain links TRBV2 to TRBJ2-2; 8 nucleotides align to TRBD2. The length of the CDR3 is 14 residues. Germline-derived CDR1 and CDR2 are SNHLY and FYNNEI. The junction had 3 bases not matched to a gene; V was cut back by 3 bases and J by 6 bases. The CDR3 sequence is CASSEAGGPGELFF. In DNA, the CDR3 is TGTGCCAGCAGTGAGGCGGGGGGCCCCGGGGAGCTGTTTTTT. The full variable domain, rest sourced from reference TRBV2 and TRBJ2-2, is EPEVTQTPSHQVTQMGQEVILRCVPISNHLYFYWYRQILGQKVEFLVSFYNNEISEKSEIFDDQFSVERPDGSNFTLKIRSTKLEDSAMYFCASSEAGGPGELFFGEGSRLTVL.

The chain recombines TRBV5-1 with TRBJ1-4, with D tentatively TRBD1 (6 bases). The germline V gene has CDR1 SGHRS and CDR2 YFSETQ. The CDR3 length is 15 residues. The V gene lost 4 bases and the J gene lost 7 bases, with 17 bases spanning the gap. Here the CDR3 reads CASSPNEGVGEKLFF. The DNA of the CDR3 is TGCGCCAGCAGCCCGAATGAGGGGGTCGGTGAAAAACTGTTTTTT. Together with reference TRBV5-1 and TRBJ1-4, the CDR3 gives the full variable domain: KAGVTQTPRYLIKTRGQQVTLSCSPISGHRSVSWYQQTPGQGLQFLFEYFSETQRNKGNFPGRFSGRQFSNSRSEMNVSTLELGDSALYLCASSPNEGVGEKLFFGSGTQLSVL.

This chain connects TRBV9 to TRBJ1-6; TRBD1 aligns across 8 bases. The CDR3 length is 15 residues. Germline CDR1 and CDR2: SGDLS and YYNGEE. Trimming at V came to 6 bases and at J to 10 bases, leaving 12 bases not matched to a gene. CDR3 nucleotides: TGTGCCAGCATGCGGGACGGACAGGGAGAATCACCCCTCCACTTT. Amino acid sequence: CASMRDGQGESPLHF.

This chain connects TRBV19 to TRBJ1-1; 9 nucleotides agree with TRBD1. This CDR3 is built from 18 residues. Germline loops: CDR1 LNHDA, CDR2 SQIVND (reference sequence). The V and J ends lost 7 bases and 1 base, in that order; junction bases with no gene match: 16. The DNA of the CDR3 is TGTGCCAGTACCCTTCGCCGGACAGGGGTTGGGAAGAACACTGAAGCTTTCTTT. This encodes CASTLRRTGVGKNTEAFF.

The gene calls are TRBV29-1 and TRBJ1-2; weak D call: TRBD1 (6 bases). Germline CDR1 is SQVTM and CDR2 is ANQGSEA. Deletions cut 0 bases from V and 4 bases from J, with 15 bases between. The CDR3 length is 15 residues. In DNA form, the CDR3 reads TGCAGCGTTGAAGATCTGGGCAGGGGATCCTATGGCTACACCTTC. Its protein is CSVEDLGRGSYGYTF. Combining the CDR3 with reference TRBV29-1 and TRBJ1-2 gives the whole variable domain SAVISQKPSRDICQRGTSLTIQCQVDSQVTMMFWYRQQPGQSLTLIATANQGSEATYESGFVIDKFPISRPNLTFSTLTVSNMSPEDSSIYLCSVEDLGRGSYGYTFGSGTRLTVV.

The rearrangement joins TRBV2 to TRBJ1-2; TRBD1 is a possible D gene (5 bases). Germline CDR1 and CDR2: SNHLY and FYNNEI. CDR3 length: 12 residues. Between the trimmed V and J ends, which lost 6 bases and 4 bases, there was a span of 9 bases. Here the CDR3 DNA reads TGTGCCAGCAGCCCGGACACCTATGGCTACACCTTC. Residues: CASSPDTYGYTF.

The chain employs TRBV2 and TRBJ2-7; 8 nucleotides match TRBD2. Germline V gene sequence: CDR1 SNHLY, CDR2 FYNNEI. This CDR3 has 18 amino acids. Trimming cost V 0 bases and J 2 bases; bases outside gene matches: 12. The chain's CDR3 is CASSEALIGEAGAYEQYF. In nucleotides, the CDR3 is TGTGCCAGCAGTGAAGCGCTTATTGGGGAAGCGGGAGCCTACGAGCAGTACTTC.

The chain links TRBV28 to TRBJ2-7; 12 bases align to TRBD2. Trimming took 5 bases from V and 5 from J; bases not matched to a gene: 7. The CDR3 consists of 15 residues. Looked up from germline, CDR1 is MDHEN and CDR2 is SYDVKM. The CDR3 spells CASSQTSGRGDEQYF. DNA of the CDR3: TGTGCCAGCAGTCAGACTAGCGGGAGAGGCGACGAGCAGTACTTC.